This T cell receptor beta chain was observed in a study of blood T cell repertoires in COVID-19. Germline V gene sequence: CDR1 MDHEN, CDR2 SYDVKM. This CDR3 has 15 residues. Trimming stripped 4 bases from V and 0 bases from J, with 10 bases between. Using immunoSEQ multiplex PCR, the repertoire was profiled, and TCRdb retains in-frame clones only, with some absent. The table has about 170,000 clones, roughly nine tenths seen once. The TCR sequence derives from a man aged 50 to 60 with acute or convalescent COVID-19. Sequenced: peripheral blood. The chain is built from TRBV28 and TRBJ1-3, with a weak D call TRBD1 (5 bases). The DNA of the CDR3 is TGTGCCAGCAGTTCGGGACTGGTCTCTGGAAACACCATATATTTT. Amino acid sequence: CASSSGLVSGNTIYF.